This T cell receptor (beta chain) was identified during a study of T cell responses to AZD1222 COVID-19 vaccine. Across the study: Whether given at about 4 or about 12 weeks, second doses were pooled. Findings and caveats of the study: At baseline, just a handful of AZD1222 recipients tested seropositive.

Concerning this clone: The antigen is undetermined.

This CDR3 region has 18 residues. Germline V gene sequence: CDR1 SGHVS, CDR2 FNYEAQ. V was cut by 2 bases and J by 4 bases, with 21 bases left in between. TCRdb keeps only in-frame clones here, not all; method: immunoSEQ multiplex PCR. Of some 160,000 clones listed, 80% to 95% are singletons. The V and J genes are TRBV7-6 and TRBJ2-1, with D perhaps being TRBD1 or TRBD2 (5 bases each). This receptor was identified in an adult in good health. The source was peripheral blood, collected on day 0 of AZD1222 vaccination. CDR3 in amino acids: CASSLMGPGTSIYNEQFF. CDR3 sequence (DNA): TGTGCCAGCAGCTTAATGGGTCCAGGGACGTCGATATACAATGAGCAGTTCTTC.